A single sample gave rise to the 2 T cell receptor beta chains below, sequenced in a study of T cells after yellow fever vaccination. TCRdb redid the calling of the 5' RACE reads with MiXCR, one entry per CDR3 protein. The sample contains about 360,000 distinct CDR3 sequences, under 7.5% of which appear only once. The sample in question was PBMCs, obtained 5 days after the yellow fever booster vaccination. These receptor sequences come from a man aged 25-45 years who received the YFV17D yellow fever vaccine.

The chain carries TRBV6-2 or TRBV6-3 and TRBJ2-1; D ambiguous. This CDR3 is 12 amino acids long. Germline V gives CDR1 MNHEY, CDR2 SVGEGT. Between the trimmed V and J ends, which lost 2 bases and 9 bases, there was a span of 8 bases. The CDR3 loop reads CASSYGAAEQFF. The CDR3 coding sequence is TGTGCCAGCAGTTACGGTGCGGCTGAGCAGTTCTTC.

This clonotype was observed a few times. The rearrangement uses TRBV20-1 and TRBJ2-2, with TRBD2 as a possible D gene (5 bases). Trimming left V 6 bases short and J 7 bases short, with 18 bases between. The germline V gene encodes CDR1 DFQATT and CDR2 SNEGSKA (reference sequence). CDR3 length: 14 amino acids. The CDR3 nucleotides read TGCAGTGCCCTGGGTAGAGGAGAGGGCGGGGAGCTGTTTTTT. The encoded protein is CSALGRGEGGELFF.